Each of the 21 T cell receptor beta chains below was sequenced from the same sample in a study of T-cell reconstitution after alpha-beta-depleted transplantation in children. Unique molecular identifiers were used in preparing the TCRbeta library. TCRdb ran MiXCR on the PCR reads and lists one entry per CDR3 protein. The table has around 700,000 distinct CDR3 sequences, around 12% seen once. The source was PBMCs, collected before TCRalphabeta/CD19-depleted stem cell transplant. These receptors were obtained from a girl aged 2 to 10 with congenital amegakaryocytic thrombocytopenia, due to receive a stem cell transplant.

In the case of this clonotype: Sequence at one end of the junction differs from germline and may be a read error. The rearrangement joins TRBV27 to TRBJ2-2; either TRBD1 or TRBD2 may fit D (6 bases each). Germline V gene data show CDR1 as MNHEY and CDR2 as SMNVEV (reference sequence). The CDR3 is made up of 15 amino acids. CDR3 DNA sequence: TGTGCCAGCAGTCGGGGGACAAAAAACACCGGGGAGCCGTTTTTT. It codes for CASSRGTKNTGEPFF.

This clonotype was recorded at least ten times. The gene calls are TRBV4-1 and TRBJ1-3; D is undetermined. The CDR3 has 13 residues. V shed 3 bases and J shed 4 bases, with 7 bases lying between them. Germline V gives CDR1 MGHRA, CDR2 YSYEKL. CDR3 sequence (DNA): TGCGCCAGCAGCCAGGTATCCGGAAACACCATATATTTT. Protein sequence: CASSQVSGNTIYF.

For this clonotype: The junction departs from germline at one end; a sequencing error may be responsible. The V call is TRBV7-9, the J call TRBJ2-7; 8 nucleotides line up with TRBD2. The CDR3 runs to 14 residues. The germline gives CDR1 SEHNR, CDR2 FQNEAQ (reference sequence). CDR3 protein: CASSPPGGAYGQYF. CDR3 DNA: TGTGCCAGCAGCCCCCCGGGGGGGGCGTACGGGCAGTACTTC.

The sample holds a few counts of this clonotype. The rearrangement joins TRBV20-1 to TRBJ2-1; 10 bases map to TRBD2. The length of the CDR3 is 15 residues. Per the germline V gene, CDR1 is DFQATT and CDR2 is SNEGSKA (reference sequence). J lost 8 bases, V lost 5 bases, and 12 bases had no gene match. The CDR3 is CSAGFLAGVGDEQFF. The CDR3 DNA sequence: TGCAGTGCTGGGTTCCTAGCGGGAGTTGGCGATGAGCAGTTCTTC.

This clonotype was counted at least ten times. The CDR3 DNA is TGCAGCGTGAAAAACAGGGTGGGCTACGAGCAGTACTTC. Its translation: CSVKNRVGYEQYF. The V gene is TRBV29-1, the J gene TRBJ2-7, with D possibly being TRBD1 (6 bases). CDR3 length: 13 residues. The germline V gene encodes CDR1 SQVTM and CDR2 ANQGSEA. The ends were cut back, 6 bases at V and 3 bases at J, with 15 bases in the middle.

This clonotype was detected many times. The rearrangement uses TRBV12-3 or TRBV12-4 and TRBJ2-1; D is ambiguous. The CDR3 consists of 15 residues. V was cut by 7 bases and J by 2 bases, with 15 bases left in between. For the CDR3, the DNA is TGTGCCAGCACCCTCTTACGAAGGGCCTACAATGAGCAGTTCTTC. Translation gives CASTLLRRAYNEQFF.

The sample holds many counts of this clonotype. The genes are TRBV29-1 and TRBJ1-2; TRBD1 is a possible D gene (6 bases). V gave up 4 bases and J gave up 6 bases, with 21 bases separating them. CDR1 is SQVTM and CDR2 is ANQGSEA in the germline V gene. The CDR3 runs to 15 residues. CDR3 sequence (DNA): TGCAGCGTTGTGCGAATGGGGCAGGGGCAGGATGGCTACACCTTC. Protein sequence: CSVVRMGQGQDGYTF.

The chain employs TRBV29-1 and TRBJ2-5; D possibly matches TRBD1 or TRBD2 (5 bases each). The germline gives CDR1 SQVTM, CDR2 ANQGSEA. V dropped 0 bases and J dropped 6 bases, with 14 bases sitting between them. The CDR3 length is 14 residues. CDR3 sequence (DNA): TGCAGCGTTGAAGAGGGACCCCGCCCTAAGACCCAGTACTTC. Its translation is CSVEEGPRPKTQYF.

CDR3 nucleotide sequence: TGCGCCAGCAGCTGGAACCTCCCGGGACTTCTTTTGGAGCAGTACTTC. Its protein is CASSWNLPGLLLEQYF. The V and J genes are TRBV5-1 and TRBJ2-7; D perhaps matches TRBD2 (6 bases). CDR3 length: 16 amino acids. Germline CDR1 and CDR2: SGHRS and YFSETQ. V shed 3 bases and J shed 7 bases, with 23 bases lying between them.

The chain recombines TRBV25-1 with TRBJ2-6; 9 bases fit TRBD1. Trimming took 3 bases from V and 0 from J; bases not matched to a gene: 9. The CDR3 spans 19 residues. Germline V CDR1 and CDR2: MGHDK, SYGVNS. In DNA, the CDR3 is TGTGCCAGCAGTGACTTCCGGGACAGGGATTTCTCTGGGGCCAACGTCCTGACTTTC. Protein: CASSDFRDRDFSGANVLTF.

This clonotype came up many times. The chain carries TRBV29-1 and TRBJ1-1; D unclear. Germline V gene lookup returns CDR1 SQVTM and CDR2 ANQGSEA. The V gene lost 4 bases and the J gene lost 1 base, with 10 bases spanning the gap. CDR3 length: 13 residues. In nucleotides, the CDR3 is TGCAGCGTTGGGCATCGGGGGAACACTGAAGCTTTCTTT. Protein: CSVGHRGNTEAFF.

The chain is built from TRBV7-9 and TRBJ2-2; D is unclear. Germline V gives CDR1 SEHNR, CDR2 FQNEAQ (reference sequence). The germline V and J ends were trimmed by 6 bases and 7 bases, with 3 bases remaining between them. This CDR3 spans 10 amino acids. The CDR3: CASSGGELFF. For the CDR3, the DNA is TGTGCCAGCAGTGGCGGGGAGCTGTTTTTT. Full variable domain (missing parts from reference TRBV7-9 and TRBJ2-2): DTGVSQNPRHKITKRGQNVTFRCDPISEHNRLYWYRQTLGQGPEFLTYFQNEAQLEKSRLLSDRFSAERPKGSFSTLEIQRTEQGDSAMYLCASSGGELFFGEGSRLTVL.

Comment on this clonotype: Given a much more abundant clone one base away, this may be a read error. V and J are TRBV29-1 and TRBJ2-5, with a possible D match to TRBD1 (6 bases). V was cut by 7 bases and J by 3 bases, with 12 bases left in between. The CDR3 totals 12 residues. CDR1 is SQVTM, CDR2 ANQGSEA, per germline. CDR3 in DNA: TGCAGCGCGAACTCAGGGGAAGAGACCCAGTACTTC. This sequence encodes CSANSGEETQYF.

The chain recombines TRBV5-1 with TRBJ2-1; D tentatively fits TRBD1 or TRBD2 (5 bases each). The CDR3 totals 16 residues. V gave up 5 bases and J gave up 9 bases, with 24 bases separating them. In germline, CDR1 is SGHRS, CDR2 YFSETQ. DNA for the CDR3: TGCGCCAGCAGGGGGGACCCGGACGGGATACTTAGTGAGCAGTTCTTC. Protein sequence: CASRGDPDGILSEQFF.

This clonotype was found a few times. This chain links TRBV7-8 with TRBJ2-3; D may be TRBD1 (5 bases). The CDR3 spans 16 residues. The germline V gene has CDR1 SGHVS and CDR2 FQNEAQ. V was clipped by 5 bases and J by 6 bases, with 21 bases between them. The CDR3 nucleotides read TGTGCCAGCAGCCAGGGCCACCCTACGCAGCAGGATACGCAGTATTTT. The encoded protein is CASSQGHPTQQDTQYF.

This clonotype came up many times. The chain employs TRBV5-1 and TRBJ2-7, with a possible D match to TRBD1 (6 bases). CDR1 is SGHRS, CDR2 YFSETQ, per germline. The V and J ends lost 0 bases and 2 bases respectively, with 15 bases between them. The CDR3 runs to 16 residues. CDR3 sequence (DNA): TGCGCCAGCAGCTTGGGTGGCTTGACAGGAACCTACGAGCAGTACTTC. This encodes CASSLGGLTGTYEQYF. Based on the CDR3 plus reference TRBV5-1 and TRBJ2-7, the full variable domain is KAGVTQTPRYLIKTRGQQVTLSCSPISGHRSVSWYQQTPGQGLQFLFEYFSETQRNKGNFPGRFSGRQFSNSRSEMNVSTLELGDSALYLCASSLGGLTGTYEQYFGPGTRLTVT.

This clonotype was found many times. The chain employs TRBV10-3 and TRBJ2-5; D is uncertain. The V gene lost 3 bases and the J gene lost 5 bases, with 13 bases spanning the gap. The CDR3 extends over 14 amino acids. The germline V gene encodes CDR1 ENHRY and CDR2 SYGVKD. The CDR3 DNA sequence: TGTGCCATCAGTGACCCGACCAATCTGGAGACCCAGTACTTC. It specifies CAISDPTNLETQYF.

This clonotype was detected ten times or more. V is TRBV20-1 and J is TRBJ2-1, with D uncertain. V was clipped by 0 bases and J by 7 bases, with 10 bases between them. This CDR3 spans 13 amino acids. Germline values: CDR1 DFQATT, CDR2 SNEGSKA (reference sequence). CDR3 loop: CSARDLGRNEQFF. The CDR3 nucleotides read TGCAGTGCTAGAGATCTTGGCAGGAATGAGCAGTTCTTC.

This clonotype was observed at least ten times. This chain joins TRBV20-1 and TRBJ2-1; TRBD2 matches 10 bases. This CDR3 has 15 residues. V shed 7 bases, J shed 7 bases, and the junction held 13 bases outside the gene matches. Germline CDR1 DFQATT, CDR2 SNEGSKA (reference sequence). The CDR3 nucleotides read TGCAGTGGGGGAACAAGCGGGAGGGCTTTAAATGAGCAGTTCTTC. This translates into CSGGTSGRALNEQFF.

In this sample, this clonotype turned up a few times. The V gene is TRBV7-9, the J gene TRBJ1-2; D perhaps matches TRBD1 (6 bases). Germline V gene data show CDR1 as SEHNR and CDR2 as FQNEAQ (reference sequence). Trimming removed 6 bases from V and 2 bases from J, with 19 bases in between. This CDR3 has 16 amino acids. The CDR3, as DNA: TGTGCCAGCAGTCCAACGGACCCACAGGGAAACTATGGCTACACCTTC. It translates to CASSPTDPQGNYGYTF.

The chain uses TRBV7-2 and TRBJ2-2; possible D gene TRBD2, 6 bases. Trimming stripped 2 bases from V and 6 bases from J, with 13 bases between. CDR1 SGHTA and CDR2 FQGNSA come from the germline V gene. The length of the CDR3 is 15 residues. CDR3 nucleotides: TGTGCCAGCAGCTTAACCCCTAGCGCTTCCGGGGAGCTGTTTTTT. Translating gives CASSLTPSASGELFF.